The 21 T cell receptor beta chains given below trace back to one sample, sequenced in a study of shared clonotypes between healthy human individuals. Clones were sequenced by immunoSEQ multiplex PCR, and TCRdb holds only the in-frame ones, with some missing. The table records around 550,000 clones, about 95% of them present only once. In the naive CD8 group, cells lacked CD45RO and were positively selected for CCR7, so terminally differentiated effector memory CD45RA+ cells were left out. What was sequenced was naive CD8+ T cells sorted from blood. The receptor source for this set is a woman younger than 45 in good health.

The CDR3, as DNA: TGTGCCACCCAAGTCTCACTAGCGGCGTCCTACGAGCAGTACTTC. Its translation is CATQVSLAASYEQYF. The chain links TRBV19 to TRBJ2-7; TRBD2 agrees at 8 bases. This CDR3 comprises 15 residues. The germline gives CDR1 LNHDA, CDR2 SQIVND (reference sequence). V lost 10 bases, J lost 1 base, and 12 bases stayed unmatched.

The V call is TRBV29-1, the J call TRBJ2-5, with TRBD1 identical over 7 bases. The V gene's germline CDR1 is SQVTM and CDR2 ANQGSEA. The junction had 7 bases not matched to a gene; V was cut back by 4 bases and J by 5 bases. The CDR3 contains 13 residues. The chain's CDR3 is CSVATGRMETQYF. CDR3 coding DNA: TGCAGCGTTGCGACAGGGCGCATGGAGACCCAGTACTTC.

The table lists this clone with a count of one. This chain uses TRBV28 with TRBJ1-5, with TRBD1 as a possible D gene (5 bases). The germline gives CDR1 MDHEN, CDR2 SYDVKM. The germline V and J ends were trimmed by 2 bases and 6 bases, with 17 bases remaining between them. The length of the CDR3 is 16 residues. This CDR3 is CASSLGRGGTGQPQHF. Written as DNA, the CDR3 is TGTGCCAGCAGTTTAGGCCGCGGGGGGACCGGTCAGCCCCAGCATTTT.

The CDR3 here is CASSNPGVAINTGELFF. CDR3 nucleotide sequence: TGTGCCAGCAGCAACCCGGGGGTAGCTATAAACACCGGGGAGCTGTTTTTT. This chain uses TRBV9 with TRBJ2-2; tentatively, D is TRBD2 (6 bases). CDR1 SGDLS and CDR2 YYNGEE come from the germline V gene. The ends were cut back, 4 bases at V and 2 bases at J, with 18 bases in the middle. The CDR3 totals 17 residues.

The gene calls are TRBV28 and TRBJ1-5; D is possibly TRBD1 (5 bases). The ends were cut back, 6 bases at V and 6 bases at J, with 15 bases in the middle. CDR3 length: 14 amino acids. The V gene's germline CDR1 is MDHEN and CDR2 SYDVKM. CDR3 nucleotides: TGTGCCAGCAGGACTCCAGGGAGAAGTCAGCCCCAGCATTTT. This codes for CASRTPGRSQPQHF.

This clone was counted a single time. CDR3 in amino acids: CASSSPLGGYNEQFF. The CDR3 bases are TGTGCCAGCAGCTCGCCTCTCGGTGGATACAATGAGCAGTTCTTC. The chain is built from TRBV5-6 and TRBJ2-1, with D unclear. The V end lost 3 bases, the J end lost 4 bases, and 14 bases lay between the germline ends. Per germline, CDR1 SGHDT and CDR2 YYEEEE. The CDR3 runs 15 residues.

The gene calls are TRBV6-1 and TRBJ1-4; no firm D call. This CDR3 has 15 amino acids. Trimming removed 8 bases from V and 0 bases from J, with 13 bases in between. Germline assignment: CDR1 MNHNS and CDR2 SASEGT. CDR3 DNA: TGTGCCAGCGGGGTGTTGGGTTCAACTAATGAAAAACTGTTTTTT. It encodes CASGVLGSTNEKLFF.

This clone was recorded only once. This chain joins TRBV5-8 and TRBJ2-7, with D tentatively TRBD1 or TRBD2 (5 bases each). Germline CDR1 SGHTS, CDR2 YDEGEE. This CDR3 region has 14 residues. The V and J ends lost 0 bases and 4 bases respectively, with 11 bases between them. The CDR3 nucleotides read TGTGCCAGCAGCTTGGGGGACCGAGTTTACGAGCAGTACTTC. Its translation is CASSLGDRVYEQYF.

The chain joins TRBV21-1 to TRBJ2-7. TRBV21-1 is labeled a pseudogene. The CDR3 totals 14 residues. This chain's CDR3 is CASSTRDLSYEQYF. Written as DNA, the CDR3 is TGTGCCAGCAGCACCCGGGACCTCTCCTACGAGCAGTACTTC.

V is TRBV7-9 and J is TRBJ2-1; weak D call: TRBD1 (6 bases). CDR1 and CDR2 from the germline V gene are SEHNR and FQNEAQ (reference sequence). The CDR3 is 14 residues long. With 1 base removed from V and 8 bases from J, the gap between germline ends came to 12 bases. CDR3 sequence reads: CASSLDTGRDEQFF. The DNA of the CDR3 is TGTGCCAGCAGCTTAGATACAGGGCGCGATGAGCAGTTCTTC.

This clone appeared once. The chain employs TRBV6-1 and TRBJ1-1; D is undetermined. CDR1 is MNHNS and CDR2 is SASEGT in the germline V gene. The V end lost 6 bases, the J end lost 0 bases, and 8 bases lay between the germline ends. CDR3 length equals 13 residues. CDR3 coding DNA: TGTGCCAGCAGGATATCCATGAACACTGAAGCTTTCTTT. Protein sequence: CASRISMNTEAFF.

The chain carries TRBV18 and TRBJ2-7; D is uncertain. CDR1 and CDR2 (germline): KGHSH, LQKENI. Trimming stripped 2 bases from V and 4 bases from J, with 18 bases between. This CDR3 has 16 residues. CDR3 sequence reads: CASSPSVSKLRYEQYF. In DNA, the CDR3 is TGTGCCAGCTCACCATCAGTCTCGAAACTAAGGTACGAGCAGTACTTC.

This chain links TRBV6-5 with TRBJ2-7; D may match TRBD1 or TRBD2 (6 bases each). This CDR3 has 14 amino acids. CDR1 MNHEY and CDR2 SVGAGI come from the germline V gene. The germline V and J ends were trimmed by 5 bases and 6 bases, with 17 bases remaining between them. CDR3 DNA: TGTGCCAGCAGTGCCCAAGGGGGGAGGTCCGAGCAGTACTTC. Translating gives CASSAQGGRSEQYF.

The J gene is TRBJ2-3, the V gene TRBV27; 10 bases map to TRBD1. Looked up from germline, CDR1 is MNHEY and CDR2 is SMNVEV (reference sequence). Trimming removed 4 bases from V and 2 bases from J; junction bases left unmatched: 3. The CDR3 consists of 15 residues. The CDR3 DNA reads as TGTGCCAGCAGTTGGGACAGGGGACCCACAGATACGCAGTATTTT. Protein: CASSWDRGPTDTQYF.

The chain uses TRBV4-1 and TRBJ2-6; D gene uncertain. This CDR3 comprises 15 residues. Germline lookup yields CDR1 MGHRA and CDR2 YSYEKL. Trimming removed 2 bases from V and 2 bases from J, with 7 bases in between. CDR3 loop: CASSQLPAGANVLTF. Written as DNA, the CDR3 is TGCGCCAGCAGCCAACTACCGGCTGGGGCCAACGTCCTGACTTTC.

As concerns this clone: In the same sample, other DNA sequences code for this CDR3. The chain carries TRBV28 and TRBJ2-7, with 7 bases fitting TRBD2. The V gene end was trimmed by 3 bases and the J gene end by 3 bases; junction bases not matched to a gene: 5. Germline CDR1 MDHEN, CDR2 SYDVKM. The CDR3 loop spans 14 amino acids. CDR3 region: CASSFGGSGYEQYF. DNA of the CDR3: TGTGCCAGCAGTTTCGGCGGGAGTGGCTACGAGCAGTACTTC.

This clone appeared a few times. This rearrangement joins TRBV29-1 to TRBJ1-1; TRBD1 might be the D (6 bases). Deletions cut 4 bases from V and 5 bases from J, with 11 bases between. The CDR3 extends over 12 amino acids. The germline CDR1 and CDR2 sequences are SQVTM and ANQGSEA. CDR3 loop: CSVVGGQTEAFF. In nucleotides, the CDR3 is TGCAGCGTTGTTGGGGGCCAAACTGAAGCTTTCTTT.

The chain uses TRBV2 and TRBJ2-7, with D possibly called TRBD1 or TRBD2 (6 bases each). The CDR3 runs to 15 residues. From germline, CDR1 is SNHLY and CDR2 FYNNEI. The germline V and J ends were trimmed by 0 bases and 7 bases, with 16 bases remaining between them. The CDR3 DNA follows: TGTGCCAGCAGTGAAGCCTCAGCTGGAGGGGGAGAGCAGTACTTC. This sequence encodes CASSEASAGGGEQYF.

J is TRBJ2-2 and V is TRBV4-1; no reliable D call. The CDR3 spans 16 residues. CDR1 and CDR2 from the germline V gene are MGHRA and YSYEKL. Trimming cost V 0 bases and J 1 base, with 9 bases left between them. The CDR3: CASSQELEENTGELFF. The CDR3 DNA follows: TGCGCCAGCAGCCAAGAGCTCGAGGAGAACACCGGGGAGCTGTTTTTT.

The chain links TRBV6-1 to TRBJ2-7, with 7 positions matching TRBD1. Germline CDR1 MNHNS, CDR2 SASEGT. V lost 1 base to trimming and J lost 5 bases; unmatched junction nucleotides: 2. CDR3 length: 13 residues. Here the CDR3 reads CASSEGTGNEQYF. DNA of the CDR3: TGTGCCAGCAGTGAAGGGACAGGCAACGAGCAGTACTTC.

This sequence joins TRBV19 and TRBJ2-1; D not certain. V was pared by 10 bases and J by 8 bases, with 12 bases between. The germline V gene has CDR1 LNHDA and CDR2 SQIVND (reference sequence). The CDR3 covers 11 residues. The CDR3 reads CATHLGYEQFF. The CDR3 nucleotides are TGTGCCACCCACCTAGGGTATGAGCAGTTCTTC.